This record covers a single T cell receptor (beta chain). Its target is unknown. This specimen belongs to a study of T cell responses to AZD1222 COVID-19 vaccine. Here immunoSEQ multiplex PCR was the method, and the copy in TCRdb shows in-frame clones only, minus some. The sample consists of more than 110,000 clones, 93% of them appearing once. Germline CDR1 and CDR2: MNHEY and SVGAGI. The CDR3 has 13 residues. V was shortened by 2 bases and J by 6 bases, with 10 bases between the two germline ends. Findings and limits, study-wide: Vaccine-associated CD4 TCRs ranged over spike, dominating at 160-218 and 743-854. Recipients of AZD1222 seropositive at baseline numbered only 6 or 7. Donors were chiefly white British, with a greater number of females, and clonal diversity was perhaps underestimated.

V usage is TRBV6-5 and J usage is TRBJ1-2; D ambiguous. Sequencing used peripheral blood, obtained on day 0 of AZD1222 vaccination. The receptor was derived from an adult in good health. The CDR3 protein is CASSYIQADGYTF. In nucleotides, the CDR3 is TGTGCCAGCAGTTACATCCAGGCAGATGGCTACACCTTC.